This T cell receptor beta chain was identified in a study of blood T cell repertoires in COVID-19. Across the whole study: Collection of acute and convalescent COVID-19 samples took place in the United States, Italy and Spain. The analysed material was cDNA or gDNA that came from T cells, B-cell-depleted T cells, or PBMCs.

This clone was seen just once. In the authors' methods: Estimation of nucleated cell counts relied on the amplification of reference gene primers. Method: immunoSEQ multiplex PCR; TCRdb's copy keeps in-frame clones and lacks some. V, J and clone size were drawn from that table, and D and trimming were deduced from the DNA. Of about 31,000 clones in the sample, 75% to 90% were seen once. The CDR3 has 14 residues. This sequence was found in a man aged 80 or over with acute or convalescent COVID-19. What was sequenced was peripheral blood. This chain links TRBV21-1 with TRBJ1-2; the table calls TRBD1, which could not be checked here. TRBV21-1 is deemed a pseudogene. DNA of the CDR3: TGTGCCAGCAGCAAGGGACAGGGGGGCTATGGCTACACCTTC. Protein product: CASSKGQGGYGYTF.